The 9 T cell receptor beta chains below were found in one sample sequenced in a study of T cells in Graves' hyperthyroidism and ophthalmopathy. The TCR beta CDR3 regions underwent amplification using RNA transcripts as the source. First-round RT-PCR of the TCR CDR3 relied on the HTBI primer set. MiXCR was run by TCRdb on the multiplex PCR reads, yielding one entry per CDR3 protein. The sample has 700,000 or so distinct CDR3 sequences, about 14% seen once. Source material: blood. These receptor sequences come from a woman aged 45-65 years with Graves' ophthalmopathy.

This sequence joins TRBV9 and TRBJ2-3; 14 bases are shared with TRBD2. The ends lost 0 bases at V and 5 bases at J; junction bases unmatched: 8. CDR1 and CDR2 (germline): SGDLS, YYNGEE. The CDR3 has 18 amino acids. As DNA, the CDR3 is TGTGCCAGCAGCGTAGGTCGGGGACTAGCGGGAGAGGTAGATACGCAGTATTTT. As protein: CASSVGRGLAGEVDTQYF.

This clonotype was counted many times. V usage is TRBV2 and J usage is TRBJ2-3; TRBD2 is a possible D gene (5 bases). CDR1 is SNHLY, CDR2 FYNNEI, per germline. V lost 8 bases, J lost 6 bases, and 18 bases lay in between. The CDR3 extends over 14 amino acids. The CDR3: CASDEIATPDTQYF. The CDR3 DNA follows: TGTGCCAGCGACGAAATAGCGACCCCTGATACGCAGTATTTT.

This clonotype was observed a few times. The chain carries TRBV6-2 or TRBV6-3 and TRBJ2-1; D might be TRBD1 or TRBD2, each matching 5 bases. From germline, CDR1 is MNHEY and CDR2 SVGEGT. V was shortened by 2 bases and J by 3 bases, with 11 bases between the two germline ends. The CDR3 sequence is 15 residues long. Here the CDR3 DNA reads TGTGCCAGCAGTTACGGGGACCTTAACTACAATGAGCAGTTCTTC. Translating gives CASSYGDLNYNEQFF.

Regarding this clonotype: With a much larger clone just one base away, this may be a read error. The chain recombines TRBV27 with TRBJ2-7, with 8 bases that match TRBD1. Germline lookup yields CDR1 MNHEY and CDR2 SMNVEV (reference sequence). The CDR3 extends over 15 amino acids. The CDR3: CASSLAPGGAYKQYF. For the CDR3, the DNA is TGTGCCAGCAGCCTGGCGCCAGGGGGCGCCTACAAGCAGTACTTC.

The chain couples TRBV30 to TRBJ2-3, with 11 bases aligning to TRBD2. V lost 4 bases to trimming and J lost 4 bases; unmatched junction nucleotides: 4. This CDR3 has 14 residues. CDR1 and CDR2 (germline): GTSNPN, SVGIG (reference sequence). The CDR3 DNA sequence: TGTGCCTGGAAAACGGGACTAGCGGCAGATACGCAGTATTTT. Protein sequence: CAWKTGLAADTQYF. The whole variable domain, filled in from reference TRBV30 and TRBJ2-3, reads SQTIHQWPATLVQPVGSPLSLECTVEGTSNPNLYWYRQAAGRGLQLLFYSVGIGQISSEVPQNLSASRPQDRQFILSSKKLLLSDSGFYLCAWKTGLAADTQYFGPGTRLTVL.

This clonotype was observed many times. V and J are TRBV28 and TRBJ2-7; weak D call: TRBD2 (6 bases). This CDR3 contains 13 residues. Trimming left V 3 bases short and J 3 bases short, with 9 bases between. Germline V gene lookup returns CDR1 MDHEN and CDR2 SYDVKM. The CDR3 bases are TGTGCCAGCAGTTTCAGACTAGACTACGAGCAGTACTTC. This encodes CASSFRLDYEQYF.

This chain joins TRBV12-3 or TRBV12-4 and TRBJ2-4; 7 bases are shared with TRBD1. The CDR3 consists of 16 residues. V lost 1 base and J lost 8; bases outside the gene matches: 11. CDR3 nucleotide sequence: TGTGCCAGCAGTTTAGGACAGGGATCGGGTTTGTACATTCAGTACTTC. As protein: CASSLGQGSGLYIQYF.

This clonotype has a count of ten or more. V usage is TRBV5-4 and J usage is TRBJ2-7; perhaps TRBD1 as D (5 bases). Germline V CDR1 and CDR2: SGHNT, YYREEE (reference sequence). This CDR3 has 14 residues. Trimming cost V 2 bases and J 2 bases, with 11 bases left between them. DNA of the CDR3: TGTGCCAGCAGCTTTGAACAGGCAGCCTACGAGCAGTACTTC. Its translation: CASSFEQAAYEQYF. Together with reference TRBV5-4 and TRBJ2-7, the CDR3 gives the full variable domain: ETGVTQSPTHLIKTRGQQVTLRCSSQSGHNTVSWYQQALGQGPQFIFQYYREEENGRGNFPPRFSGLQFPNYSSELNVNALELDDSALYLCASSFEQAAYEQYFGPGTRLTVT.

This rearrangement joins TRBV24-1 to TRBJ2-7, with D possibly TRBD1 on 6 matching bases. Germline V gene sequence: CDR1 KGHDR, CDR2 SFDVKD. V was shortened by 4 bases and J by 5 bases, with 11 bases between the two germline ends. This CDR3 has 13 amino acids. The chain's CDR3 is CATSEPGVHEQYF. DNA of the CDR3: TGTGCCACCAGTGAGCCAGGGGTCCACGAGCAGTACTTC.